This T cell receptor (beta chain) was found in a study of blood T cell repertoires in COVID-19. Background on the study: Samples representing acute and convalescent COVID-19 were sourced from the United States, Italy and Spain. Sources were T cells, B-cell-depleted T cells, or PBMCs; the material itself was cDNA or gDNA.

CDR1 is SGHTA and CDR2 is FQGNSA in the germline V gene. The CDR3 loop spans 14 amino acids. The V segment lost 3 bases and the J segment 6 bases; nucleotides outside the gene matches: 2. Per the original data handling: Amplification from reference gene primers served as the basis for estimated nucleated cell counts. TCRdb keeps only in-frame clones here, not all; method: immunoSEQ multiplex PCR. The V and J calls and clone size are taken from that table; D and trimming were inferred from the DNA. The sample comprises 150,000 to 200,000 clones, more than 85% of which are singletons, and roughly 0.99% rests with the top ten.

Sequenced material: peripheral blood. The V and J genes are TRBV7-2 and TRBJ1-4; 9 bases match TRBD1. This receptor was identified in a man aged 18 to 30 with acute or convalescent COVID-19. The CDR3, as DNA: TGTGCCAGCAGCTTGGGACAGGGAGATGAAAAACTGTTTTTT. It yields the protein CASSLGQGDEKLFF.